The present T cell receptor beta chain was sequenced within a study of T cell responses to AZD1222 COVID-19 vaccine. Study-wide results and limits: At baseline, seropositivity was found in only a handful of AZD1222 recipients.

Details on this clone: Its antigen remains unidentified.

This CDR3 has 17 residues. CDR1 is KGHSH and CDR2 is LQKENI in the germline V gene. Trimming took 3 bases from V and 0 from J; bases not matched to a gene: 7. Using immunoSEQ multiplex PCR, the repertoire was profiled, and TCRdb retains in-frame clones only, with some absent. The sample lists 13,000 to 15,000 clones, approximately 80% occurring once. Material: peripheral blood, obtained 28 days after the second AZD1222 dose. This chain uses TRBV18 with TRBJ1-5; the match to TRBD1 covers 8 bases. This clonotype was sampled from an adult who received the AZD1222 COVID-19 vaccine. The CDR3: CASSPLQGGYSNQPQHF. The DNA of the CDR3 is TGTGCCAGCTCACCGTTACAGGGGGGGTATAGCAATCAGCCCCAGCATTTT.